This record covers a single TCR beta chain. Its target antigen remains unknown. No much larger clone is present one base from it, and per-base qualities are unavailable. The sample belongs to a study of chemoradiotherapy in HPV16-positive cancers (dated by TCRdb to about 2022). About the investigation overall: Functional T-cell assays on cells from two HPV16-positive patients defined candidate HPV-specific T-cell clones and common TCR motifs. Whether T-cell immunity against the HPV oncoproteins E6 and E7 changes during chemoradiotherapy and whether survival is affected by this immunity were examined in the study. The candidate HPV-specific TCRs and motifs were then tracked in TCR repertoires from around 86 patients with HPV-related cancers.

Repertoires were sampled repeatedly over the course of chemoradiotherapy, so clonal expansion could be followed in the tumor microenvironment. On the study overall, not on this receptor specifically: Only a couple of HPV16-positive patients were used to derive the functional definition of HPV-specific T cells, and the survival association was reported for HPV16-positive patients. Expansion of candidate HPV-specific clones and E7-related TCR motifs was observed in the tumor microenvironment during treatment, whereas no such expansion was observed for non-HPV-specific T cells. In HPV16-positive patients, expansion of HPV-responsive T cells during chemoradiotherapy was found to be associated with improved recurrence-free survival.

The CDR3 holds 14 amino acids from the cysteine to the phenylalanine. Just the 42-base CDR3 DNA is kept, in frame starting at base 1. Based on the germline V gene, the CDR1 and CDR2 sequences are ENHRY and SYGVKD. V sheds 4 bases and J sheds 4 bases, leaving 11 bases between their ends. Library generation was performed with the immunoSEQ multiplex PCR assay. The source is immuneACCESS, and TCRdb retained only in-frame sequences with V and J called. Part of the clones is not carried over; for the studies checked, unresolved V genes explain less than half of this, and the remainder is unexplained. For this sample there are 30,000 or so clones; around 89% appear just once. The ten biggest clones cover approximately 5% of the sample.

This chain is built from TRBV10-3 and TRBJ1-3, and possibly TRBD1, on 5 matching bases. The sample was blood, taken from a patient who underwent chemoradiotherapy. The receptor comes from a human donor with HPV-associated anogenital cancer. Read as DNA, the sequence is TGTGCCATCAGTGGGGCAGGGAGAGGAAACACCATATATTTT. The translation is CAISGAGRGNTIYF.